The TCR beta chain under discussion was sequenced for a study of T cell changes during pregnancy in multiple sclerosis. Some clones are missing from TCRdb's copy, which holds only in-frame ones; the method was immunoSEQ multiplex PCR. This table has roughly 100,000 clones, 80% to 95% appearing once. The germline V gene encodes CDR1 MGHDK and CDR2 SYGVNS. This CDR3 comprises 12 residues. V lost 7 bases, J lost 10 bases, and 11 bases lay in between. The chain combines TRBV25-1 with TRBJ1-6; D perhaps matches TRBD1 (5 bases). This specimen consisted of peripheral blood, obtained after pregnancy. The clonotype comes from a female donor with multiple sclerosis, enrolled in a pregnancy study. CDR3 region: CASNRGKSPLHF. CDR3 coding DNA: TGTGCCAGCAATCGGGGGAAATCACCCCTCCACTTT.